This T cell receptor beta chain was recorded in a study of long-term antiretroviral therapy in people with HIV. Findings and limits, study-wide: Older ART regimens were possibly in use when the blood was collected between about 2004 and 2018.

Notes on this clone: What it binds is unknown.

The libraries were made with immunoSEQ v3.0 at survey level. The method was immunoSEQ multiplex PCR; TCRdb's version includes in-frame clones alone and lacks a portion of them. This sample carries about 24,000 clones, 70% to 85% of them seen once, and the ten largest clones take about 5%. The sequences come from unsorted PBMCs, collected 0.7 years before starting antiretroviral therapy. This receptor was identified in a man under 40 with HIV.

The CDR3 sequence: CASSFVTRGAEQYF. CDR3 DNA: TGTGCCAGCAGTTTTGTGACGCGAGGCGCGGAGCAGTACTTC. V and J are TRBV28 and TRBJ2-7; no reliable D call. The CDR3 sequence is 14 residues long. Germline CDR1 reads MDHEN; CDR2 reads SYDVKM. Trimming removed 3 bases from V and 7 bases from J, with 16 bases in between.